Each of the 14 T cell receptor beta chains below was sequenced from the same sample in a study of T cells in Graves' hyperthyroidism and ophthalmopathy. Regions amplified from RNA transcripts were the TCR beta CDR3 regions. A first-round RT-PCR of the TCR CDR3 used the HTBI primer set. TCRdb processed the multiplex PCR reads anew with MiXCR; each CDR3 protein has one entry. In the table there are more than 550,000 distinct CDR3 sequences, 17% of which are singletons. Sequenced input: blood. These receptors came from a man aged 50 or older with Graves' hyperthyroidism.

This chain links TRBV14 with TRBJ2-1; D unclear. The CDR3 contains 16 residues. Germline CDR1 SGHDN, CDR2 FVKESK. Trimming left V 0 bases short and J 8 bases short, with 17 bases between. The CDR3 loop is CASSQDTRGRRHEQFF. The CDR3 nucleotides read TGTGCCAGCAGCCAAGACACTCGAGGAAGACGGCATGAGCAGTTCTTC.

This clonotype came up a few times. The rearrangement joins TRBV29-1 to TRBJ2-2; D may be TRBD2 (5 bases). Trimming removed 7 bases from V and 7 bases from J, with 13 bases in between. The CDR3 totals 12 residues. Germline CDR1 is SQVTM and CDR2 is ANQGSEA. The DNA for the CDR3 is TGCAGCGCCCCCCTTGGAGGCGGGGAGCTGTTTTTT. Amino acid sequence: CSAPLGGGELFF.

This clonotype was picked up a small number of times. The rearrangement uses TRBV28 and TRBJ2-7; D unresolved. Trimming took off 2 bases at V and 1 base at J, with 15 bases between the two ends. Germline-derived CDR1 and CDR2 are MDHEN and SYDVKM. The CDR3 runs 16 residues. CDR3 DNA sequence: TGTGCCAGCAGTTTAGCGGCGAACTATTATTCCTACGAGCAGTACTTC. It is translated as CASSLAANYYSYEQYF.

The chain links TRBV2 to TRBJ1-5; unclear D gene. Germline V gives CDR1 SNHLY, CDR2 FYNNEI. V lost 6 bases to trimming and J lost 3 bases, with 12 bases between them. The CDR3 is 14 residues long. CDR3 nucleotide sequence: TGTGCCAGCAGCGTTCAAGGTACCAATCAGCCCCAGCATTTT. Its protein is CASSVQGTNQPQHF.

The DNA of the CDR3 is TGTGCCAGTATTGGGACATCGAGCTCCTACAATGAGCAGTTCTTC. It specifies CASIGTSSSYNEQFF. The chain joins TRBV19 to TRBJ2-1; D perhaps matches TRBD1 (6 bases). Germline assignment: CDR1 LNHDA and CDR2 SQIVND (reference sequence). Trimming stripped 7 bases from V and 0 bases from J, with 13 bases between. CDR3 length: 15 residues.

In this sample, this clonotype turned up many times. The chain is built from TRBV3-1 and TRBJ1-6; no definite D call. In germline, CDR1 is LGHDT, CDR2 YNNKEL (reference sequence). V lost 4 bases to trimming and J lost 12 bases, with 13 bases between them. This CDR3 region has 13 residues. In nucleotides, the CDR3 is TGTGCCAGCAGCCGTGGGTGGGCCGAACCCCTCCACTTT. Protein sequence: CASSRGWAEPLHF.

The V and J genes are TRBV5-1 and TRBJ1-1; D unresolved. The CDR3 totals 14 residues. Looked up from germline, CDR1 is SGHRS and CDR2 is YFSETQ. V lost 5 bases and J 0 bases, leaving 11 bases between the germline ends. The CDR3 DNA reads TGCGCCAGCAGTCAAAACATAGTGAACACTGAAGCTTTCTTT. It specifies CASSQNIVNTEAFF. The entire variable domain, with the rest obtained from reference TRBV5-1 and TRBJ1-1, is as follows: KAGVTQTPRYLIKTRGQQVTLSCSPISGHRSVSWYQQTPGQGLQFLFEYFSETQRNKGNFPGRFSGRQFSNSRSEMNVSTLELGDSALYLCASSQNIVNTEAFFGQGTRLTVV.

This clonotype was counted between two and nine times. The genes are TRBV20-1 and TRBJ2-2, with 7 bases aligning to TRBD2. After removal of 2 bases from V and 3 bases from J, the junction contained 3 bases not matched to a gene. Per germline, CDR1 DFQATT and CDR2 SNEGSKA (reference sequence). The CDR3 is 14 residues long. The CDR3 nucleotides are TGCAGTGCTAGACGGACTAGATACACCGGGGAGCTGTTTTTT. Its protein product is CSARRTRYTGELFF.

This clonotype was found a few times. The chain combines TRBV18 with TRBJ2-1; TRBD2 agrees at 14 bases. CDR1 and CDR2 (germline): KGHSH, LQKENI. The CDR3 contains 18 residues. The V and J ends lost 3 bases and 7 bases, in that order; junction bases with no gene match: 11. CDR3 amino acids: CASSPSRPGTSGSNEQFF. In DNA form, the CDR3 reads TGTGCCAGCTCACCTTCCCGGCCCGGGACTAGCGGGAGTAATGAGCAGTTCTTC. Drawing the rest from reference TRBV18 and TRBJ2-1, the complete variable domain is NAGVMQNPRHLVRRRGQEARLRCSPMKGHSHVYWYRQLPEEGLKFMVYLQKENIIDESGMPKERFSAEFPKEGPSILRIQQVVRGDSAAYFCASSPSRPGTSGSNEQFFGPGTRLTVL.

V usage is TRBV28 and J usage is TRBJ1-1; D gene uncertain. The ends were cut back, 9 bases at V and 0 bases at J, with 11 bases in the middle. The CDR3 consists of 13 residues. Germline CDR1 is MDHEN and CDR2 is SYDVKM. The CDR3 coding sequence is TGTGCCAGAAGTAGTCCGATGAACACTGAAGCTTTCTTT. Its protein product is CARSSPMNTEAFF. The full variable domain, its missing parts supplied by reference TRBV28 and TRBJ1-1, is DVKVTQSSRYLVKRTGEKVFLECVQDMDHENMFWYRQDPGLGLRLIYFSYDVKMKEKGDIPEGYSVSREKKERFSLILESASTNQTSMYLCARSSPMNTEAFFGQGTRLTVV.

In this sample, this clonotype turned up a few times. The chain employs TRBV7-2 and TRBJ2-7; a weak D match, TRBD1 (5 bases). Germline loops: CDR1 SGHTA, CDR2 FQGNSA. Trimming removed 5 bases at V and 4 bases at J, with 15 bases between. CDR3 length: 14 residues. The CDR3 region is CASSRQQGGYEQYF. The CDR3 DNA reads TGTGCCAGCAGCCGTCAGCAGGGTGGGTACGAGCAGTACTTC.

Many counts were recorded for this clonotype. J is TRBJ2-5 and V is TRBV20-1, with D hard to call. The CDR3 spans 13 residues. V was cut by 0 bases and J by 2 bases, with 7 bases left in between. Germline V gives CDR1 DFQATT, CDR2 SNEGSKA (reference sequence). The CDR3: CSARDYIQETQYF. The CDR3 nucleotides read TGCAGTGCTAGAGATTACATTCAAGAGACCCAGTACTTC.

The table lists this clonotype with many counts. J is TRBJ2-1 and V is TRBV30; 8 positions agree with TRBD2. CDR3 length equals 14 residues. Germline assignment: CDR1 GTSNPN and CDR2 SVGIG (reference sequence). J was trimmed by 0 bases and V by 2 bases; bases with no gene match: 0. The CDR3 sequence: CAWSSGSSYNEQFF. For the CDR3, the DNA is TGTGCCTGGAGTAGCGGGAGCTCCTACAATGAGCAGTTCTTC.

This clonotype was seen more than once but under ten times. V usage is TRBV19 and J usage is TRBJ1-5, with D hard to call. V was pared by 5 bases and J by 2 bases, with 10 bases between. The length of the CDR3 is 14 residues. Germline CDR1 is LNHDA and CDR2 is SQIVND (reference sequence). CDR3 sequence: CASSVAPGNQPQHF. DNA for the CDR3: TGTGCCAGTAGTGTTGCGCCAGGCAATCAGCCCCAGCATTTT.